The clone carrying this TCR beta chain was counted at least ten times. Its antigen is as yet unknown. The data stem from a study of response to subunit inactivated influenza vaccine. Findings and limits, study-wide: The authors suggested that every seasonal influenza vaccination recruits few new T cells.

The CDR3 has 14 residues. V lost 4 bases to trimming and J lost 6 bases; unmatched junction nucleotides: 3. Per the germline V gene, CDR1 is SEHNR and CDR2 is FQNEAQ (reference sequence). TCRdb ran MiXCR on the RT-PCR reads and lists one entry per CDR3 protein. The sample has 500,000 to 550,000 distinct CDR3 sequences; 6.5% to 8% are singletons. The chain employs TRBV7-9 and TRBJ1-6; 7 nucleotides match TRBD1. This clonotype was obtained from a man between 50 and 69 years old who received an inactivated influenza vaccine. The sample in question was PBMCs from blood, obtained less than 30 months after vaccination. In DNA form, the CDR3 reads TGTGCCAGCAGCTCCGACAGGGTTAATTCACCCCTCCACTTT. The encoded protein is CASSSDRVNSPLHF. Full variable domain (remainder filled in from reference TRBV7-9 and TRBJ1-6): DTGVSQNPRHKITKRGQNVTFRCDPISEHNRLYWYRQTLGQGPEFLTYFQNEAQLEKSRLLSDRFSAERPKGSFSTLEIQRTEQGDSAMYLCASSSDRVNSPLHFGNGTRLTVT.